This T cell receptor beta chain stems from a study of T cell responses to AZD1222 COVID-19 vaccine. The assay was immunoSEQ multiplex PCR, and TCRdb's table has in-frame clones only and misses some. The sample has tens of thousands of clones, roughly nine tenths seen once. Whole-study findings and limits: In a largely white British group with more females than males, clonal diversity was possibly underestimated.

Regarding this clone: The antigen remains undetermined.

The TCR originated in an adult in good health. This specimen was peripheral blood, taken on day 0 of AZD1222 vaccination.

CDR3 nucleotides: TGTGCCAGCAGCTCCAGCCTTAGCAATCAGCCCCAGCATTTT. Its protein product is CASSSSLSNQPQHF. This rearrangement joins TRBV5-8 to TRBJ1-5, with unresolved D. The CDR3 is 14 amino acids. Germline loops: CDR1 SGHTS, CDR2 YDEGEE. V shed 3 bases and J shed 0 bases, with 7 bases lying between them.